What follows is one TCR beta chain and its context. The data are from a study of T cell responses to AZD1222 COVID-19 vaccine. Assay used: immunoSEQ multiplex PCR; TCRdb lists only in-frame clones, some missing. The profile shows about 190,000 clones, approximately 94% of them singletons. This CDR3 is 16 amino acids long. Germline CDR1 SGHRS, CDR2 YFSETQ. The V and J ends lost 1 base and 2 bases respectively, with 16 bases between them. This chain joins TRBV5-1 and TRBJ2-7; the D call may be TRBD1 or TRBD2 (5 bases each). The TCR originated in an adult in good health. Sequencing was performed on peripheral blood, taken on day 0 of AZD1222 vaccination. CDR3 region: CASSLKGPNIAYEQYF. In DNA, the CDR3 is TGCGCCAGCAGCTTGAAGGGACCTAACATCGCCTACGAGCAGTACTTC.